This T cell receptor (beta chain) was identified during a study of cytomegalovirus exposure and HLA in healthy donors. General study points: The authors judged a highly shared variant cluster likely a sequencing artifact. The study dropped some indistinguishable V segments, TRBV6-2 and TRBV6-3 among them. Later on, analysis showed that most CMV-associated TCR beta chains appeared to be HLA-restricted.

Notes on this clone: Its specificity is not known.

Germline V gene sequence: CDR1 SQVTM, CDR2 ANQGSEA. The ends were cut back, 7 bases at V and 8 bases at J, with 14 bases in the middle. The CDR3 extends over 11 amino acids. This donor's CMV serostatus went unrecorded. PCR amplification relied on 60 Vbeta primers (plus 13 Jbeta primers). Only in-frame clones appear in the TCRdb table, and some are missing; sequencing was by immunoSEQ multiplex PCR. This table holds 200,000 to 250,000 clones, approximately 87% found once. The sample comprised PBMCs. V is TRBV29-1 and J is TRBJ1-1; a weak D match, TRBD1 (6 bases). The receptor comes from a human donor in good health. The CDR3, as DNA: TGCAGCGCCCTTTCCCAGGGGGAAGCTTTCTTT. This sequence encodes CSALSQGEAFF.